Below are 20 T cell receptor beta chains sequenced from a single sample in a study of regulatory T cells. The primer mix had 52 TRBV and 13 TRBJ primers. Generated by immunoSEQ multiplex PCR, the TCRdb table keeps only in-frame clones and is missing some. The sample has tens of thousands of clones; about 88% are singletons. These receptors lack a known antigen. Broader study findings: Hydrophobic residues at CDR3 positions 6 and 7 were enriched in conventional CD4+ T cells of CD3G-deficient patients.

Sequenced sample: conventional CD4+ T cells sorted from blood. Receptors were obtained from a child under 18 with CD3G deficiency.

This clone was counted a single time. The V and J genes are TRBV7-8 and TRBJ2-7; tentative D call: TRBD1 (5 bases). Trimming left V 5 bases short and J 2 bases short, with 10 bases between. Per germline, CDR1 SGHVS and CDR2 FQNEAQ. The CDR3 extends over 13 amino acids. CDR3 in amino acids: CASSEGVPYEQYF. Here the CDR3 DNA reads TGTGCCAGCAGCGAAGGGGTACCCTACGAGCAGTACTTC.

The CDR3 bases are TGCGCCAGCAGCTTGGGGGAGGCTGGGGCCAACGTCCTGACTTTC. Translation gives CASSLGEAGANVLTF. The chain uses TRBV5-1 and TRBJ2-6; D perhaps matches TRBD2 (6 bases). V was pared by 0 bases and J by 2 bases, with 6 bases between. The CDR3 extends over 15 amino acids. Germline CDR1 and CDR2: SGHRS and YFSETQ.

In DNA, the CDR3 is TGTGCCAGCAGCTTCGGGTACCAAAGGCAGTATTTT. It encodes CASSFGYQRQYF. The rearrangement uses TRBV7-2 and TRBJ2-3; D unclear. V was pared by 3 bases and J by 11 bases, with 12 bases between. The CDR3 extends over 12 amino acids. Germline assignment: CDR1 SGHTA and CDR2 FQGNSA.

This clone came up once. V usage is TRBV5-1 and J usage is TRBJ2-7; possible D gene TRBD1, 6 bases. The V end was cut by 0 bases, the J end by 7 bases, with 14 bases between. The CDR3 has 14 amino acids. CDR1 SGHRS and CDR2 YFSETQ come from the germline V gene. The CDR3 loop reads CASSLDEGVSEQYF. CDR3 DNA: TGCGCCAGCAGCTTGGACGAGGGGGTTAGTGAGCAGTACTTC.

The V call is TRBV28, the J call TRBJ1-1; D is unclear. This CDR3 is built from 12 residues. V was pared by 6 bases and J by 3 bases, with 8 bases between. Germline-derived CDR1 and CDR2 are MDHEN and SYDVKM. DNA for the CDR3: TGTGCCAGCAGAGACCGATACACTGAAGCTTTCTTT. Translating it yields CASRDRYTEAFF.

This chain uses TRBV4-1 with TRBJ1-2; weak D call: TRBD1 (6 bases). Trimming stripped 4 bases from V and 4 bases from J, with 16 bases between. Per the germline V gene, CDR1 is MGHRA and CDR2 is YSYEKL. The CDR3 is made up of 15 amino acids. CDR3 sequence (DNA): TGCGCCAGCAGCCCAGCAAGAGGGGGAAGCTATGGCTACACCTTC. This sequence encodes CASSPARGGSYGYTF.

The chain employs TRBV28 and TRBJ1-1, with 11 bases lining up with TRBD1. Per germline, CDR1 MDHEN and CDR2 SYDVKM. Trimming at V came to 7 bases and at J to 6 bases, leaving 7 bases not matched to a gene. This CDR3 region has 14 residues. CDR3 in DNA: TGTGCCAGCACCTCAGGACAGGGGGCATCTGAAGCTTTCTTT. Protein sequence: CASTSGQGASEAFF.

The genes are TRBV6-1 and TRBJ2-7; 7 bases line up with TRBD2. CDR1 and CDR2 (germline): MNHNS, SASEGT. The trim removed 4 bases at V and 4 bases at J, leaving 10 bases unmatched. The CDR3 is 15 amino acids. The CDR3, as DNA: TGTGCCAGCAGTGTGACACTATCGGGGGGTTACGAGCAGTACTTC. It codes for CASSVTLSGGYEQYF.

The rearrangement joins TRBV11-2 to TRBJ2-3; perhaps D is TRBD1 or TRBD2 (5 bases each). The CDR3 is made up of 15 amino acids. Germline-derived CDR1 and CDR2 are SGHAT and FQNNGV. V was shortened by 1 base and J by 4 bases, with 12 bases between the two germline ends. CDR3 region: CASSLVGVGPDTQYF. The CDR3 DNA reads TGTGCCAGCAGCTTAGTGGGGGTAGGGCCAGATACGCAGTATTTT. Filled out from reference TRBV11-2 and TRBJ2-3, the complete variable domain reads EAGVAQSPRYKIIEKRQSVAFWCNPISGHATLYWYQQILGQGPKLLIQFQNNGVVDDSQLPKDRFSAERLKGVDSTLKIQPAKLEDSAVYLCASSLVGVGPDTQYFGPGTRLTVL.

DNA of the CDR3: TGTGCCAGCAGTGAAACAGGGGAGGGGTTGAACACTGAAGCTTTCTTT. Protein sequence: CASSETGEGLNTEAFF. The genes are TRBV28 and TRBJ1-1, with 7 positions matching TRBD1. The junction had 9 bases not matched to a gene; V was cut back by 5 bases and J by 0 bases. The germline CDR1 and CDR2 sequences are MDHEN and SYDVKM. The length of the CDR3 is 16 residues.

The table lists this clone with a count of one. This chain connects TRBV10-3 to TRBJ2-6; 7 bases align to TRBD2. CDR1 is ENHRY, CDR2 SYGVKD, per germline. The CDR3 loop spans 17 amino acids. Germline trimming cut 10 bases from V and 0 bases from J; bases unmatched to any gene: 12. The CDR3 coding sequence is TGTGCCACCTCGCGGGGGTTCCAAACCTCTGGGGCCAACGTCCTGACTTTC. It encodes CATSRGFQTSGANVLTF.

The chain has TRBV18 and TRBJ2-7; TRBD1 aligns across 7 bases. This CDR3 spans 14 amino acids. From germline, CDR1 is KGHSH and CDR2 LQKENI. J was trimmed by 9 bases and V by 3 bases; bases with no gene match: 11. DNA for the CDR3: TGTGCCAGCTCACCCGGGACAGCCCTCCTTAGGCAGTACTTC. The encoded protein is CASSPGTALLRQYF.

The gene calls are TRBV6-1 and TRBJ2-7; the match to TRBD1 covers 7 bases. This CDR3 region has 15 residues. V gave up 5 bases and J gave up 1 base; unmatched junction bases: 8. Germline assignment: CDR1 MNHNS and CDR2 SASEGT. The CDR3 sequence: CASSSHRQGSYEQYF. CDR3 nucleotide sequence: TGTGCCAGCAGTTCTCACCGACAGGGTTCCTACGAGCAGTACTTC.

The rearrangement uses TRBV6-1 and TRBJ1-1; D perhaps matches TRBD1 (5 bases). Germline CDR1 MNHNS, CDR2 SASEGT. The V gene lost 4 bases and the J gene lost 4 bases, with 10 bases spanning the gap. The CDR3 runs to 13 residues. The CDR3 is CASSVEGFTEAFF. In DNA form, the CDR3 reads TGTGCCAGCAGTGTTGAGGGGTTCACTGAAGCTTTCTTT.

The rearrangement links TRBV18 to TRBJ2-1; TRBD1 might be the D (6 bases). Trimming stripped 2 bases from V and 8 bases from J, with 16 bases between. This CDR3 comprises 15 residues. Germline CDR1 KGHSH, CDR2 LQKENI. The CDR3 protein is CASSPSGRGRHEQFF. The CDR3 nucleotides read TGTGCCAGCTCACCATCGGGCAGGGGAAGGCATGAGCAGTTCTTC.

CDR3 residues: CASSTSVGLEQYF. CDR3 DNA sequence: TGTGCCAGTAGTACGTCGGTGGGACTTGAGCAGTACTTC. V is TRBV19 and J is TRBJ2-7; D is possibly TRBD2 (6 bases). CDR3 length: 13 amino acids. The V end was cut by 4 bases, the J end by 7 bases, with 14 bases between. The germline V gene encodes CDR1 LNHDA and CDR2 SQIVND (reference sequence).

The J gene is TRBJ2-2, the V gene TRBV27, with 7 bases fitting TRBD1. Looked up from germline, CDR1 is MNHEY and CDR2 is SMNVEV (reference sequence). This CDR3 is built from 15 residues. V trimming: 8 bases; J trimming: 5 bases; junction bases outside the gene matches: 11. The CDR3 bases are TGTGCCAGCGGGGCCAGGGGGTGGAAAACCGGGGAGCTGTTTTTT. Protein sequence: CASGARGWKTGELFF.

The chain uses TRBV28 and TRBJ2-1; D might be TRBD2 (5 bases). V lost 2 bases and J lost 4, with 9 bases in between. The CDR3 spans 14 residues. Per germline, CDR1 MDHEN and CDR2 SYDVKM. As DNA, the CDR3 is TGTGCCAGCAGTTTAGGACTCCCTTACAATGAGCAGTTCTTC. The encoded protein is CASSLGLPYNEQFF.

The V gene is TRBV11-2, the J gene TRBJ2-1, with D tentatively TRBD2 (6 bases). Germline values: CDR1 SGHAT, CDR2 FQNNGV. The CDR3 totals 15 residues. The ends were cut back, 1 base at V and 0 bases at J, with 7 bases in the middle. Written as DNA, the CDR3 is TGTGCCAGCAGCTTAGGGAGGGCCTCCTACAATGAGCAGTTCTTC. Encoded protein: CASSLGRASYNEQFF.

The rearrangement uses TRBV7-8 and TRBJ2-7; 10 nucleotides line up with TRBD1. CDR1 is SGHVS, CDR2 FQNEAQ, per germline. V lost 5 bases and J lost 2; bases outside the gene matches: 15. The CDR3 totals 18 residues. In nucleotides, the CDR3 is TGTGCCAGCAGCATTTACCGGGCCGGGACAGGGGTGCCCTACGAGCAGTACTTC. It encodes CASSIYRAGTGVPYEQYF.